These 9 T cell receptor beta chains were sequenced from one sample in a study of Ad26.COV2.S vaccination and SARS-CoV-2 variants. The data were produced by immunoSEQ multiplex PCR, yet TCRdb's version contains in-frame clones alone and is incomplete. The sample lists 400,000 to 500,000 clones, approximately 90% occurring once. As to treatment: about 20 received Ad26.COV2.S at low or high dose, single or two shots; several received placebo; per-sample allocation not given. Day 63 after the first injection of vaccine or placebo was the sampling time. The input for sequencing was peripheral blood, taken in a trial of Ad26.COV2.S vaccine versus placebo. The receptor set was obtained from a person aged 18-65 years who received the Ad26.COV2.S COVID-19 vaccine or a placebo.

The genes are TRBV21-1 and TRBJ2-3; TRBD1 is the table's D call and was not checked against the DNA. TRBV21-1 is given as a pseudogene. This CDR3 comprises 17 residues. CDR3 nucleotides: TGTGCCAGCAGCAAAGTGCCCAGGCCAGGGTGCACAGATACGCAGTATTTT. This sequence encodes CASSKVPRPGCTDTQYF.

This clone was found a few times. The chain is built from TRBV28 and TRBJ1-2; 9 positions agree with TRBD1. The ends lost 4 bases at V and 6 bases at J; junction bases unmatched: 6. Germline V gene sequence: CDR1 MDHEN, CDR2 SYDVKM. This CDR3 contains 14 residues. CDR3 amino acids: CASSSGQGPHGYTF. The CDR3 DNA follows: TGTGCCAGCAGTTCGGGACAGGGACCCCATGGCTACACCTTC.

The V and J genes are TRBV7-2 and TRBJ1-2; 8 positions agree with TRBD1. The CDR3 is made up of 15 amino acids. CDR1 and CDR2 (germline): SGHTA, FQGNSA. Losses at the gene ends were 3 bases for V and 5 bases for J; bases not matched to a gene: 8. In DNA form, the CDR3 reads TGTGCCAGCAGCTTCGGACAGGGTCTACAGTATGGCTACACCTTC. Translated: CASSFGQGLQYGYTF.

The chain couples TRBV7-9 to TRBJ1-5, with TRBD1 matching over 7 bases. The CDR3 loop spans 15 amino acids. V lost 1 base, J lost 3 bases, and 3 bases stayed unmatched. Looked up from germline, CDR1 is SEHNR and CDR2 is FQNEAQ (reference sequence). In DNA, the CDR3 is TGTGCCAGCAGCTTAGGGACAGGCCCCAATCAGCCCCAGCATTTT. Its translation is CASSLGTGPNQPQHF.

The chain uses TRBV7-8 and TRBJ2-7; TRBD1 agrees at 7 bases. This CDR3 is built from 15 residues. Germline-derived CDR1 and CDR2 are SGHVS and FQNEAQ. With 6 bases clipped from V and 5 bases from J, the junction kept 13 bases outside the gene matches. CDR3 in DNA: TGTGCCAGCAGTTGGGACCGACAGGGACACAACGAGCAGTACTTC. Protein sequence: CASSWDRQGHNEQYF.

V and J are TRBV30 and TRBJ1-5; D is unresolved. The V end was cut by 0 bases, the J end by 0 bases, with 6 bases between. Germline CDR1 reads GTSNPN; CDR2 reads SVGIG (reference sequence). The CDR3 is 14 residues long. The CDR3: CAWSVGNSNQPQHF. The CDR3 coding sequence is TGTGCCTGGAGTGTAGGAAATAGCAATCAGCCCCAGCATTTT.

The chain recombines TRBV19 with TRBJ1-4; 7 positions agree with TRBD1. The CDR3 spans 13 residues. J was trimmed by 8 bases and V by 7 bases; bases with no gene match: 7. Germline V gene lookup returns CDR1 LNHDA and CDR2 SQIVND (reference sequence). CDR3 bases: TGTGCCAGTACCGACAGGGATGGGGAAAAACTGTTTTTT. This encodes CASTDRDGEKLFF.

This clone came up once. This chain links TRBV12-5 with TRBJ2-7; maybe TRBD1 (6 bases). V was pared by 1 base and J by 2 bases, with 12 bases between. CDR3 size: 15 residues. Germline V gene data show CDR1 as LGHNT and CDR2 as FRNRAP. In nucleotides, the CDR3 is TGTGCTAGTGGTTTGGATTCAGGGGTTCCCTACGAGCAGTACTTC. Translated: CASGLDSGVPYEQYF. Supplemented by reference TRBV12-5 and TRBJ2-7, the full variable domain reads DARVTQTPRHKVTEMGQEVTMRCQPILGHNTVFWYRQTMMQGLELLAYFRNRAPLDDSGMPKDRFSAEMPDATLATLKIQPSEPRDSAVYFCASGLDSGVPYEQYFGPGTRLTVT.

The chain is built from TRBV7-3 and TRBJ2-5; a weak D match, TRBD2 (7 bases). Germline V lookup: CDR1 SGHTA, CDR2 FQGTGA. CDR3 length: 15 residues. V lost 5 bases to trimming and J lost 1 base, with 14 bases between them. This CDR3 is CASSTEAGAQETQYF. CDR3 sequence (DNA): TGTGCCAGCAGCACCGAGGCGGGGGCCCAAGAGACCCAGTACTTC.